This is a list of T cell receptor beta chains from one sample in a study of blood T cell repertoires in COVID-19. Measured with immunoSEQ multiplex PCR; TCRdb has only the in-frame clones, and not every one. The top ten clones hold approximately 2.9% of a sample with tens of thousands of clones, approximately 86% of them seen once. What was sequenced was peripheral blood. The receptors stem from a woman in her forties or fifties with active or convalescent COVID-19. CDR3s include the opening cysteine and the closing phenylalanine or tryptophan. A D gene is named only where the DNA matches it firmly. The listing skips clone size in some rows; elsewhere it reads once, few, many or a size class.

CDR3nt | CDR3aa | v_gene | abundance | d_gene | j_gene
TGTGCCAGCAGCTTCCCAGGTACCTACGAGCAGTACTTC | CASSFPGTYEQYF | TRBV5-8 | NA | NA | TRBJ2-7
TGTGCCAGCAGCTTGGGGCAGGTAATAACCTACGAGCAGTACTTC | CASSLGQVITYEQYF | TRBV5-6 | once | NA | TRBJ2-7
TGTGCCAGCTCACCACTTCATGGGACTGGCGGTGAGCAGTTCTTC | CASSPLHGTGGEQFF | TRBV18 | NA | NA | TRBJ2-1
TGCGCCAGCAGCTTTGTCATGAACACTGAAGCTTTCTTT | CASSFVMNTEAFF | TRBV5-1 | few | NA | TRBJ1-1
TGTGCCTGGAGGTTGAAGAGCGGAAACACCATATATTTT | CAWRLKSGNTIYF | TRBV30 | NA | NA | TRBJ1-3
TGTGCCAGCAGCCTACTTAACACCGGGGAGCTGTTTTTT | CASSLLNTGELFF | TRBV11-2 | NA | NA | TRBJ2-2
TGCGCCAGCAGCTTGGCGAGGGACACTGAAGCTTTCTTT | CASSLARDTEAFF | TRBV5-1 | once | NA | TRBJ1-1
TGTGCCAGCAGGCTCGGGGAGAACACTGAAGCTTTCTTT | CASRLGENTEAFF | TRBV6-5 | NA | NA | TRBJ1-1
TGTGCCAGCAGGTCGGGGGGCAGGACTGAAGCTTTCTTT | CASRSGGRTEAFF | TRBV27 | NA | NA | TRBJ1-1
TGTGCCAGCAGCTTAGGACAGGGGGCCGACACCTTC | CASSLGQGADTF | TRBV5-4 | NA | TRBD1 | TRBJ1-2
TGTGCCAGCAGCTCCCCGTCTCCCTTGTGGTATTTT | CASSSPSPLWYF | TRBV7-2 | NA | NA | TRBJ2-3
TGCAGCTCGCGTGAGGTGAACACTGAAGCTTTCTTT | CSSREVNTEAFF | TRBV29-1 | NA | NA | TRBJ1-1
TGTGCCAGCAGCTCGGGAACCGAGCAGTACTTC | CASSSGTEQYF | TRBV11-2 | NA | NA | TRBJ2-7
TGTGCCAGCAGTGACCGGGACAGGTACTCCTACGAGCAGTACTTC | CASSDRDRYSYEQYF | TRBV28 | NA | TRBD1 | TRBJ2-7
TGCAGCGTTGAGTTTGGCAGGGGATTAACTGGAAACACCATATATTTT | CSVEFGRGLTGNTIYF | TRBV29-1 | once | NA | TRBJ1-3
TGTGCCTGGAGCCCCGTATATAGTTCCGGGGAGCTGTTTTTT | CAWSPVYSSGELFF | TRBV30 | NA | NA | TRBJ2-2
TGTGCCAGTGGCGTACAGGGAACCTTGGCGAATTCACCCCTCCACTTT | CASGVQGTLANSPLHF | TRBV19 | NA | NA | TRBJ1-6
TGTGCCAGCAGCTTTACGGGGTTCGGCACAGATACGCAGTATTTT | CASSFTGFGTDTQYF | TRBV7-2 | NA | NA | TRBJ2-3
TGTGCCAGCAGTTACGCGGGGGCTGACTACACCTTC | CASSYAGADYTF | TRBV6-2/TRBV6-3 | NA | NA | TRBJ1-2
TGTGCCAGCAGGGCTACAGGGGAACTCTATGGCTACACCTTC | CASRATGELYGYTF | TRBV7-2 | once | TRBD1 | TRBJ1-2
TGTGCCTGGAGTCAAGGGGGAAACACTGAAGCTTTCTTT | CAWSQGGNTEAFF | TRBV30 | NA | NA | TRBJ1-1
TGTGCCAGCAGTTGGACAGGGGGATCCGCAGATACGCAGTATTTT | CASSWTGGSADTQYF | TRBV6-4 | NA | TRBD1 | TRBJ2-3
TGTGCTAGTGGTTTGCCCCCTTTTCACAGGGTTGGGCAGTATTTT | CASGLPPFHRVGQYF | TRBV12-5 | NA | NA | TRBJ2-3
TGTGCCGGGACAGGGGTTTCGGCTAACTATGGCTACACCTTC | CAGTGVSANYGYTF | TRBV30 | NA | TRBD1 | TRBJ1-2
TGTGCCAGCAGCTTATCAGCAGGGGGGCGAACAGATACGCAGTATTTT | CASSLSAGGRTDTQYF | TRBV7-6 | NA | NA | TRBJ2-3
TGCACCAGCAGCCAAGACCAGGACAGTAGCAATCAGCCCCAGCATTTT | CTSSQDQDSSNQPQHF | TRBV1 | NA | NA | TRBJ1-5
TGTGCCAGCAGCTTACAGCAGGGGCCAGATACGCAGTATTTT | CASSLQQGPDTQYF | TRBV7-3 | NA | NA | TRBJ2-3